The 5 T cell receptor beta chains given below trace back to one sample, sequenced in a study of control samples from healthy donors and cancer patients. The table came from immunoSEQ multiplex PCR; TCRdb's copy has only in-frame clones and leaves some out. This sample has about 150,000 clones, with about 89% found just once. Sequences were obtained from blood. These receptors all come from a young man in good health.

The chain combines TRBV6-2 or TRBV6-3 with TRBJ2-7; 14 positions match TRBD2. Germline CDR1 MNHEY, CDR2 SVGEGT. This CDR3 comprises 16 residues. V trimming: 0 bases; J trimming: 3 bases; junction bases outside the gene matches: 1. CDR3 coding DNA: TGTGCCAGCAGTTACTCGACTAGCGGGAGGGGCTACGAGCAGTACTTC. Its translation: CASSYSTSGRGYEQYF.

The J gene is TRBJ1-5, the V gene TRBV6-5; 7 bases match TRBD1. The CDR3 is 13 residues long. The J segment lost 5 bases and the V segment lost 6 bases, leaving 4 bases of the junction unmatched. CDR1 and CDR2 (germline): MNHEY, SVGAGI. CDR3 loop: CASRGQSHQPQHF. Here the CDR3 DNA reads TGTGCCAGCAGGGGACAGAGTCATCAGCCCCAGCATTTT.

The J gene is TRBJ2-5, the V gene TRBV9; unclear D gene. The CDR3 is 13 amino acids. Germline assignment: CDR1 SGDLS and CDR2 YYNGEE. V gave up 0 bases and J gave up 3 bases, with 6 bases separating them. The CDR3 region is CASSVGKKETQYF. The CDR3 coding sequence is TGTGCCAGCAGCGTAGGAAAAAAAGAGACCCAGTACTTC.

V is TRBV6-5 and J is TRBJ2-7; TRBD2 agrees at 13 bases. V was pared by 5 bases and J by 2 bases, with 3 bases of the junction left unmatched. This CDR3 comprises 15 residues. The germline gives CDR1 MNHEY, CDR2 SVGAGI. The CDR3 nucleotides are TGTGCCAGCAGTACACTAGCGGGAGGGACCTACGAGCAGTACTTC. This sequence encodes CASSTLAGGTYEQYF.

This clone appeared a single time. The rearrangement joins TRBV10-3 to TRBJ2-7; D possibly uses TRBD1 or TRBD2 (5 bases each). Per germline, CDR1 ENHRY and CDR2 SYGVKD. CDR3 length: 14 amino acids. V shed 3 bases and J shed 2 bases, with 11 bases lying between them. CDR3 sequence: CAISERRGPYEQYF. The CDR3 DNA sequence: TGTGCCATCAGTGAACGTCGGGGACCCTACGAGCAGTACTTC.